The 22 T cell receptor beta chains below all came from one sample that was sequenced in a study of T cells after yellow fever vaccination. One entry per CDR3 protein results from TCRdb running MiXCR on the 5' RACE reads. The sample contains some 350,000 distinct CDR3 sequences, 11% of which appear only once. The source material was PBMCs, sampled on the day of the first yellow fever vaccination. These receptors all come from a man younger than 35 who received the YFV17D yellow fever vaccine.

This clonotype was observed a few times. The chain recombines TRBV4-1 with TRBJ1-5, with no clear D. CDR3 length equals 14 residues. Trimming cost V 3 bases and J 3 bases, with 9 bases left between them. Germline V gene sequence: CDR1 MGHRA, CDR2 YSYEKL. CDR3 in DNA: TGCGCCAGCAGCCACCCTCCGGCCAATCAGCCCCAGCATTTT. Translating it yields CASSHPPANQPQHF.

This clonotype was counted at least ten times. The DNA of the CDR3 is TGTGCCAGCAGCCCACACGCACTGAGCACAGATACGCAGTATTTT. The encoded protein is CASSPHALSTDTQYF. J is TRBJ2-3 and V is TRBV6-1; D not resolved. The CDR3 spans 15 residues. The germline V and J ends were trimmed by 6 bases and 0 bases, with 13 bases remaining between them. Germline V gene lookup returns CDR1 MNHNS and CDR2 SASEGT.

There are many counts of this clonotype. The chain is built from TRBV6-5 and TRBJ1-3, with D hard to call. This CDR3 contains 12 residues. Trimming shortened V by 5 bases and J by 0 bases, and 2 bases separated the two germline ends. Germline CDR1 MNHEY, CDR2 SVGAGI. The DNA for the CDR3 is TGTGCCAGCAGTCCCTCTGGAAACACCATATATTTT. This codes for CASSPSGNTIYF.

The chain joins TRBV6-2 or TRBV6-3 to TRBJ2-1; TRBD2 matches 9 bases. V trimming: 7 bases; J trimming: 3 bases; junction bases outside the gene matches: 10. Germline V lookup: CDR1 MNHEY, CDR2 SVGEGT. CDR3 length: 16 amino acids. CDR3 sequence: CASKTSGGTGYNEQFF. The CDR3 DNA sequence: TGTGCCAGCAAGACGAGCGGGGGGACTGGCTACAATGAGCAGTTCTTC.

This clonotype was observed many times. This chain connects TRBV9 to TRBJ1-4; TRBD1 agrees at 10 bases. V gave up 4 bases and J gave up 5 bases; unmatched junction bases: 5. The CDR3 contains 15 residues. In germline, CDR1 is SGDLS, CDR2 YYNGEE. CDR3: CASSSRDRGNEKLFF. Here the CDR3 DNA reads TGTGCCAGCAGCTCCAGGGACAGGGGAAATGAAAAACTGTTTTTT.

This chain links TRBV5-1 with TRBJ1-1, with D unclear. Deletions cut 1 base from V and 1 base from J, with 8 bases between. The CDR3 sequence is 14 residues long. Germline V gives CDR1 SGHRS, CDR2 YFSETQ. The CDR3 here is CASSLFGTNTEAFF. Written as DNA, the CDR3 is TGCGCCAGCAGCTTGTTCGGAACGAACACTGAAGCTTTCTTT.

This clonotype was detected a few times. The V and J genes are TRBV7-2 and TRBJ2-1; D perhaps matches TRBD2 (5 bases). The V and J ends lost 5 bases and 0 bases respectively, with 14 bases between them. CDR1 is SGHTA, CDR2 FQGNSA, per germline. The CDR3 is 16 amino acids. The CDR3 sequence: CASSPRLPYSYNEQFF. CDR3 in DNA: TGTGCCAGCAGCCCTAGACTACCTTACTCCTACAATGAGCAGTTCTTC.

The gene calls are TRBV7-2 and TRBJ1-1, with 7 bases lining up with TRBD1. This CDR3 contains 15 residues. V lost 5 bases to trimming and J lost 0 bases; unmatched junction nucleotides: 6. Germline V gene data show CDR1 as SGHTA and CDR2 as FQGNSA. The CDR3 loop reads CASSVKQGLNTEAFF. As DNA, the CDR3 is TGTGCCAGCAGCGTCAAACAGGGGCTGAACACTGAAGCTTTCTTT.

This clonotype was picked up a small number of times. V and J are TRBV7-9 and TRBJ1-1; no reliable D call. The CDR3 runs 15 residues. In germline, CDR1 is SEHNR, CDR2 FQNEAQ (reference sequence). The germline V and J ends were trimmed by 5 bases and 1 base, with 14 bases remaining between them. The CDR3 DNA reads TGTGCCAGCAGCACCAATGCCCCGGGGAACACTGAAGCTTTCTTT. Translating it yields CASSTNAPGNTEAFF.

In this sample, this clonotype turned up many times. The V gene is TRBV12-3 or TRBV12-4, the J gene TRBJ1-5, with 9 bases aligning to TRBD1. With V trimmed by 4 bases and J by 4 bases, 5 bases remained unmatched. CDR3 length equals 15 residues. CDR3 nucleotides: TGTGCCAGCAGTTGGGGGACAGGGTTAAATCAGCCCCAGCATTTT. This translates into CASSWGTGLNQPQHF.

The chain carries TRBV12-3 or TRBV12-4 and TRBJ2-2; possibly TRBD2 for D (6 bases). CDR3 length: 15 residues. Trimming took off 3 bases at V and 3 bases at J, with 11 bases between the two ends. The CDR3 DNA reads TGTGCCAGCAGTTTTGGCGGGACCCACACCGGGGAGCTGTTTTTT. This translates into CASSFGGTHTGELFF.

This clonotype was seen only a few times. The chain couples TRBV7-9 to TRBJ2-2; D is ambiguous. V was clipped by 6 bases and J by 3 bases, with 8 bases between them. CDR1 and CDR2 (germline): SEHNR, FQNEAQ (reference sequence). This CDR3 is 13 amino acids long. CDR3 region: CASRFRDTGELFF. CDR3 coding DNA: TGTGCCAGCAGGTTCAGAGACACCGGGGAGCTGTTTTTT. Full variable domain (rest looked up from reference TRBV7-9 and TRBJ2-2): DTGVSQNPRHKITKRGQNVTFRCDPISEHNRLYWYRQTLGQGPEFLTYFQNEAQLEKSRLLSDRFSAERPKGSFSTLEIQRTEQGDSAMYLCASRFRDTGELFFGEGSRLTVL.

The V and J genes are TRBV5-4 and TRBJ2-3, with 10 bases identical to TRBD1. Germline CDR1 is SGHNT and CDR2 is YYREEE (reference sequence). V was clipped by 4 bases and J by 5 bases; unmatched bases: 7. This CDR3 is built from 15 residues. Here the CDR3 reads CASSQDRGPKDTQYF. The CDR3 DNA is TGTGCCAGCAGCCAAGACAGGGGGCCGAAAGATACGCAGTATTTT.

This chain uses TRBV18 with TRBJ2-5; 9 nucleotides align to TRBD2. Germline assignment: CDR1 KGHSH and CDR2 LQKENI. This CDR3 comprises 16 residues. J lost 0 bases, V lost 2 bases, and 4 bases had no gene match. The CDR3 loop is CASSPTSGHYQETQYF. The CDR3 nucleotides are TGTGCCAGCTCACCAACTAGCGGGCACTACCAAGAGACCCAGTACTTC.

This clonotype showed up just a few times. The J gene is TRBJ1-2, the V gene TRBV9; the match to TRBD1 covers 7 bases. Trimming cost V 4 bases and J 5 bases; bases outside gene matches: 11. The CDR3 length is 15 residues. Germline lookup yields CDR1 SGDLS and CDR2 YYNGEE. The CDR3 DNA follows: TGTGCCAGCAGCTCACACAGGGGCCCCGGGTATGGCTACACCTTC. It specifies CASSSHRGPGYGYTF.

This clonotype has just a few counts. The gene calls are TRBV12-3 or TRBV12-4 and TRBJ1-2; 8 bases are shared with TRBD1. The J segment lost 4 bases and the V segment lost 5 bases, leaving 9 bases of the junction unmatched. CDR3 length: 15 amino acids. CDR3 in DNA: TGTGCCAGCAGTCAGGGACAGGAACTCCTCTATGGCTACACCTTC. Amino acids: CASSQGQELLYGYTF.

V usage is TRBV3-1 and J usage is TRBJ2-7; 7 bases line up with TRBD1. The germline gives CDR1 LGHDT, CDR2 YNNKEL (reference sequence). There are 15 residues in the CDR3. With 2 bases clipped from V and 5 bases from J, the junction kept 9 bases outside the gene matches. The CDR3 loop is CASSQPSTGTNEQYF. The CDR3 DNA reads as TGTGCCAGCAGCCAACCTTCGACAGGGACAAACGAGCAGTACTTC.

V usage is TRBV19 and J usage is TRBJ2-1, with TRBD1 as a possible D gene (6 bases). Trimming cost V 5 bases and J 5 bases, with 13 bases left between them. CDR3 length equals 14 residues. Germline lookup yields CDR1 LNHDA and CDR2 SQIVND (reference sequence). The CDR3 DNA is TGTGCCAGTAGTTTCCCGGCAGGGGACAATGAGCAGTTCTTC. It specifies CASSFPAGDNEQFF.

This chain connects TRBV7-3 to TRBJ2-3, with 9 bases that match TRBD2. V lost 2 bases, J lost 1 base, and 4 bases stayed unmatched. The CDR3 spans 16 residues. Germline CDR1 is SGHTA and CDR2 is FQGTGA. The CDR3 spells CASSLGVAGGTDTQYF. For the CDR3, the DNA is TGTGCCAGCAGCTTAGGAGTAGCGGGGGGCACAGATACGCAGTATTTT.

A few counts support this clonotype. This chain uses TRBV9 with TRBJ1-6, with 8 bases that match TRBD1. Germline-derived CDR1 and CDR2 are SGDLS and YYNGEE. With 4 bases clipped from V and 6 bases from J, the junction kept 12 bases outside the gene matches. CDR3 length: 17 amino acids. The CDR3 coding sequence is TGTGCCAGCAGCTTCGGGACAGGTGGCTTTGGTAATTCACCCCTCCACTTT. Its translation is CASSFGTGGFGNSPLHF.

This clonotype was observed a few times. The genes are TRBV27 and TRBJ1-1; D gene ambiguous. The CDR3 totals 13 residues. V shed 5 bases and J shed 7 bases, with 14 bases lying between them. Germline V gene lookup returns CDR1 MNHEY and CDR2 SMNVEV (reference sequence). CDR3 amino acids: CASSPWEGREAFF. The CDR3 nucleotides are TGTGCCAGCAGTCCCTGGGAAGGGCGTGAAGCTTTCTTT.

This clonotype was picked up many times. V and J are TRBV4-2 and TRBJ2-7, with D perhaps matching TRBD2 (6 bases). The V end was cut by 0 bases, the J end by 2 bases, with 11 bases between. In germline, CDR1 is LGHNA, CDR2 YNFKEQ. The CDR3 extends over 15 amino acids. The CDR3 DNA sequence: TGTGCCAGCAGCCAAGATCTAGCGCCTGCCTACGAGCAGTACTTC. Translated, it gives CASSQDLAPAYEQYF.